These 26 T cell receptor beta chains came from one sample sequenced in a study of blood T cell repertoires in COVID-19. The table came from immunoSEQ multiplex PCR; TCRdb's copy has only in-frame clones and leaves some out. This table has about 45,000 clones, around 89% appearing once. Sequenced material: peripheral blood. The receptors were gathered from a human donor in a cohort sampled during active COVID-19.

The chain has TRBV30 and TRBJ2-5; D call uncertain. The V gene lost 0 bases and the J gene lost 3 bases, with 11 bases spanning the gap. This CDR3 is 14 amino acids long. The V gene's germline CDR1 is GTSNPN and CDR2 SVGIG (reference sequence). The CDR3 loop reads CAWSVPRGKETQYF. The CDR3 DNA sequence: TGTGCCTGGAGTGTACCCCGAGGTAAAGAGACCCAGTACTTC.

The rearrangement uses TRBV18 and TRBJ1-5, with unresolved D. V lost 2 bases to trimming and J lost 2 bases, with 10 bases between them. Germline CDR1 is KGHSH and CDR2 is LQKENI. The CDR3 has 15 residues. DNA of the CDR3: TGTGCCAGCTCACCAATCAACTATGGCAATCAGCCCCAGCATTTT. This gives the protein CASSPINYGNQPQHF. Using reference TRBV18 and TRBJ1-5 for the parts outside the CDR3, the full variable domain is NAGVMQNPRHLVRRRGQEARLRCSPMKGHSHVYWYRQLPEEGLKFMVYLQKENIIDESGMPKERFSAEFPKEGPSILRIQQVVRGDSAAYFCASSPINYGNQPQHFGDGTRLSIL.

A few counts support this clone. V is TRBV6-6 and J is TRBJ1-5; no firm D call. CDR1 is MNHNY and CDR2 is SVGAGI in the germline V gene (reference sequence). This CDR3 has 13 residues. The V gene lost 7 bases and the J gene lost 3 bases, with 10 bases spanning the gap. This CDR3 reads CASTLQTNQPQHF. In nucleotides, the CDR3 is TGTGCCAGCACGCTACAGACCAATCAGCCCCAGCATTTT.

J is TRBJ2-1 and V is TRBV12-3 or TRBV12-4; TRBD1 agrees at 8 bases. V lost 5 bases and J lost 8; bases outside the gene matches: 2. The CDR3 is 12 residues long. The CDR3 DNA follows: TGTGCCAGCAGTAACAGGGGGTATGAGCAGTTCTTC. It specifies CASSNRGYEQFF.

The V call is TRBV7-2, the J call TRBJ2-1; weak D call: TRBD2 (6 bases). V was trimmed by 5 bases and J by 2 bases, leaving 10 bases between them. In germline, CDR1 is SGHTA, CDR2 FQGNSA. The CDR3 has 14 residues. As DNA, the CDR3 is TGTGCCAGCAGCCGGGACTGGACCTACAATGAGCAGTTCTTC. Amino acids: CASSRDWTYNEQFF.

The J gene is TRBJ2-3, the V gene TRBV6-5; 7 bases are a match to TRBD1. V was clipped by 0 bases and J by 2 bases; unmatched bases: 2. In germline, CDR1 is MNHEY, CDR2 SVGAGI. This CDR3 comprises 15 residues. This CDR3 reads CASSYSGTATDTQYF. For the CDR3, the DNA is TGTGCCAGCAGTTACTCGGGGACAGCCACAGATACGCAGTATTTT.

The rearrangement joins TRBV5-1 to TRBJ2-2, with TRBD2 identical over 8 bases. The CDR3 length is 15 residues. V was pared by 3 bases and J by 2 bases, with 3 bases of the junction left unmatched. Germline assignment: CDR1 SGHRS and CDR2 YFSETQ. The CDR3: CASSSGTSNTGELFF. CDR3 coding DNA: TGCGCCAGCAGCTCCGGGACTAGTAACACCGGGGAGCTGTTTTTT.

The V and J genes are TRBV14 and TRBJ1-5, with a tentative D call TRBD1 (5 bases). The length of the CDR3 is 16 residues. Between the trimmed V and J ends, which lost 9 bases and 0 bases, there was a span of 18 bases. Germline V gives CDR1 SGHDN, CDR2 FVKESK. The CDR3 DNA sequence: TGTGCCAGGGCAAAACCCCGACAGTATAGCAATCAGCCCCAGCATTTT. As protein: CARAKPRQYSNQPQHF.

This chain joins TRBV30 and TRBJ1-6, with D perhaps matching TRBD1 (6 bases). The V gene's germline CDR1 is GTSNPN and CDR2 SVGIG (reference sequence). This CDR3 comprises 16 residues. With 0 bases removed from V and 12 bases from J, the gap between germline ends came to 21 bases. DNA for the CDR3: TGTGCCTGGAGTGTATCCAGATACGGAAGAGGGGGACCCCTCCACTTT. It translates to CAWSVSRYGRGGPLHF.

The chain combines TRBV11-2 with TRBJ2-7; no firm D call. CDR3 length: 15 residues. The V gene's germline CDR1 is SGHAT and CDR2 FQNNGV. The ends were cut back, 7 bases at V and 0 bases at J, with 16 bases in the middle. CDR3 DNA sequence: TGTGCCAGCACCCCCCTAGACGGTGGCTCCTACGAGCAGTACTTC. It encodes CASTPLDGGSYEQYF.

The rearrangement joins TRBV7-2 to TRBJ1-4; possible D gene TRBD1, 5 bases. CDR1 and CDR2 (germline): SGHTA, FQGNSA. This CDR3 contains 17 residues. The V gene lost 5 bases and the J gene lost 2 bases, with 18 bases spanning the gap. The CDR3: CASSRGRNSATNEKLFF. CDR3 DNA: TGTGCCAGCAGCCGGGGGAGGAACTCGGCGACTAATGAAAAACTGTTTTTT. The whole variable domain, remainder taken from reference TRBV7-2 and TRBJ1-4, is GAGVSQSPSNKVTEKGKDVELRCDPISGHTALYWYRQSLGQGLEFLIYFQGNSAPDKSGLPSDRFSAERTGGSVSTLTIQRTQQEDSAVYLCASSRGRNSATNEKLFFGSGTQLSVL.

The rearrangement links TRBV28 to TRBJ2-1; the D gene is possibly TRBD1 (6 bases). The CDR3 contains 11 residues. Germline V gene lookup returns CDR1 MDHEN and CDR2 SYDVKM. The V end lost 2 bases, the J end lost 11 bases, and 7 bases lay between the germline ends. The CDR3 nucleotides are TGTGCCAGCAGTTTAAGGGGGAAGCAGTTCTTC. The encoded protein is CASSLRGKQFF.

The chain is built from TRBV11-3 and TRBJ2-7, with a weak D call TRBD2 (5 bases). V lost 5 bases and J 7 bases, leaving 12 bases between the germline ends. Germline-derived CDR1 and CDR2 are SGHNT and YENEEA. The CDR3 runs to 12 residues. The CDR3 nucleotides read TGTGCCAGCAGCGGGAGTTCGAAGGAGCAGTACTTC. Translation gives CASSGSSKEQYF.

The chain couples TRBV2 to TRBJ2-1, with 13 bases matching TRBD2. The CDR3 sequence is 15 residues long. Germline V gene lookup returns CDR1 SNHLY and CDR2 FYNNEI. Losses at the gene ends were 3 bases for V and 6 bases for J; bases not matched to a gene: 2. CDR3 sequence: CASSDTSGRGNEQFF. The CDR3, as DNA: TGTGCCAGCAGTGACACTAGCGGGAGGGGCAATGAGCAGTTCTTC.

The chain is built from TRBV6-6 and TRBJ2-4, with D perhaps TRBD2 (6 bases). The CDR3 is 14 residues long. Germline V gene sequence: CDR1 MNHNY, CDR2 SVGAGI (reference sequence). Trimming removed 0 bases at V and 5 bases at J, with 8 bases between. CDR3 region: CASSYSRRENIQYF. CDR3 bases: TGTGCCAGCAGTTACTCGCGGAGGGAAAACATTCAGTACTTC.

The rearrangement joins TRBV6-5 to TRBJ1-3, with D possibly TRBD1 on 5 matching bases. Per germline, CDR1 MNHEY and CDR2 SVGAGI. V lost 2 bases, J lost 4 bases, and 12 bases lay in between. The length of the CDR3 is 15 residues. CDR3 in amino acids: CASSYGEGSGNTIYF. The CDR3 DNA is TGTGCCAGCAGTTACGGGGAGGGGTCAGGAAACACCATATATTTT.

The rearrangement links TRBV3-1 (or the pseudogene TRBV3-2) to TRBJ2-7; 12 positions match TRBD2. The CDR3 length is 16 residues. Germline CDR1 LGHDT, CDR2 YNNKEL (reference sequence). Germline trimming cut 0 bases from V and 5 bases from J; bases unmatched to any gene: 5. CDR3 residues: CASSQDGRLAGDEQYF. Written as DNA, the CDR3 is TGTGCCAGCAGCCAAGATGGCCGACTAGCGGGAGACGAGCAGTACTTC.

The V call is TRBV5-1, the J call TRBJ2-1; no definite D call. Trimming removed 2 bases from V and 5 bases from J, with 5 bases in between. Germline loops: CDR1 SGHRS, CDR2 YFSETQ. The length of the CDR3 is 12 residues. CDR3 nucleotides: TGCGCCAGCAGCTTACTTGACAATGAGCAGTTCTTC. Protein sequence: CASSLLDNEQFF.

J is TRBJ1-1 and V is TRBV5-6, with D unclear. Germline V CDR1 and CDR2: SGHDT, YYEEEE. The CDR3 runs to 12 residues. Deletions cut 3 bases from V and 8 bases from J, with 11 bases between. For the CDR3, the DNA is TGTGCCAGCAGCTCCGGGAAGGGAGAAGCTTTCTTT. The encoded protein is CASSSGKGEAFF.

This clone is labeled medium-sized (0.01 to 0.1%). The chain recombines TRBV19 with TRBJ1-1, with TRBD1 identical over 10 bases. The CDR3 runs 14 residues. Losses at the gene ends were 5 bases for V and 7 bases for J; bases not matched to a gene: 7. CDR1 is LNHDA, CDR2 SQIVND, per germline (reference sequence). The CDR3 here is CASSLRTGGLEAFF. In nucleotides, the CDR3 is TGTGCCAGTAGTCTACGGACAGGGGGTCTTGAAGCTTTCTTT. Supplemented by reference TRBV19 and TRBJ1-1, the full variable domain reads DGGITQSPKYLFRKEGQNVTLSCEQNLNHDAMYWYRQDPGQGLRLIYYSQIVNDFQKGDIAEGYSVSREKKESFPLTVTSAQKNPTAFYLCASSLRTGGLEAFFGQGTRLTVV.

The rearrangement links TRBV9 to TRBJ2-1; 7 positions agree with TRBD1. This CDR3 region has 16 residues. Germline V gene sequence: CDR1 SGDLS, CDR2 YYNGEE. V dropped 0 bases and J dropped 9; count of bases not matched to a gene: 12. The CDR3 DNA reads TGTGCCAGCAGCGTAGGGGGACAGCCAATGGTGGGTGAGCAGTTCTTC. It codes for CASSVGGQPMVGEQFF.

This chain links TRBV5-1 with TRBJ1-2, with D possibly being TRBD1 (6 bases). V was cut by 4 bases and J by 14 bases, with 12 bases left in between. This CDR3 contains 10 residues. Germline V gene sequence: CDR1 SGHRS, CDR2 YFSETQ. The CDR3 nucleotides read TGCGCCAGCAGCGGGGACACGTGGACCTTC. This translates into CASSGDTWTF.

V gene TRBV2 combines with J gene TRBJ2-7; 9 nucleotides match TRBD1. V gave up 6 bases and J gave up 4 bases; unmatched junction bases: 7. The CDR3 runs 14 residues. In germline, CDR1 is SNHLY, CDR2 FYNNEI. The CDR3 nucleotides are TGTGCCAGCAGCCGGGACAGGGTGGTATACGAGCAGTACTTC. This translates into CASSRDRVVYEQYF.

This clone was found once. The V call is TRBV7-9, the J call TRBJ1-1, with TRBD1 as a possible D gene (6 bases). CDR1 is SEHNR and CDR2 is FQNEAQ in the germline V gene (reference sequence). Trimming stripped 5 bases from V and 0 bases from J, with 13 bases between. The CDR3 has 15 amino acids. The CDR3: CASSQGQSLNTEAFF. DNA of the CDR3: TGTGCCAGCAGCCAAGGACAGTCGTTGAACACTGAAGCTTTCTTT.

J is TRBJ1-6 and V is TRBV5-4; 9 bases fit TRBD1. The CDR3 is made up of 16 amino acids. Germline CDR1 is SGHNT and CDR2 is YYREEE (reference sequence). Losses at the gene ends were 1 base for V and 9 bases for J; bases not matched to a gene: 8. CDR3 nucleotide sequence: TGTGCCAGCAGCTTGACGGGACAGGGAATGTTTTCACCCCTCCACTTT. Amino acids: CASSLTGQGMFSPLHF.

This chain connects TRBV5-1 to TRBJ1-2, with D unresolved. Trimming stripped 7 bases from V and 0 bases from J, with 10 bases between. CDR1 is SGHRS and CDR2 is YFSETQ in the germline V gene. The CDR3 is 13 amino acids. The CDR3 protein is CASSGDANYGYTF. The DNA of the CDR3 is TGCGCCAGCTCAGGTGATGCTAACTATGGCTACACCTTC.